These 20 T cell receptor beta chains were sequenced from one sample in a study of CD8+ T cells in alopecia areata. cDNA serving as the sequencing template came from extracted, reverse transcribed RNA. The method was immunoSEQ multiplex PCR; TCRdb's version includes in-frame clones alone and lacks a portion of them. The sample carries some 58,000 clones, about half recorded once. The treatment here: oral pan-JAK inhibitor, 5-10 mg twice daily. The sample consisted of CD8+ T cells sorted from blood, taken at approximately week 36, from a patient treated with tofacitinib. The receptor source for this set is a human donor with alopecia areata.

This rearrangement joins TRBV13 to TRBJ1-2; 9 nucleotides line up with TRBD1. Trimming at V came to 7 bases and at J to 3 bases, leaving 12 bases not matched to a gene. Germline V lookup: CDR1 PRHDT, CDR2 FYEKMQ (reference sequence). This CDR3 has 16 residues. CDR3 region: CASNMGGTGPYYGYTF. The DNA of the CDR3 is TGTGCCAGCAACATGGGGGGGACAGGGCCGTACTATGGCTACACCTTC.

This clone occurred a few times. This chain links TRBV28 with TRBJ1-1; possible D gene TRBD1, 5 bases. CDR1 is MDHEN and CDR2 is SYDVKM in the germline V gene. V gave up 6 bases and J gave up 1 base, with 18 bases separating them. This CDR3 has 16 residues. The CDR3 DNA is TGTGCCAGCAGACTGCGGTCGGGGCTGGGGAACACTGAAGCTTTCTTT. Translating gives CASRLRSGLGNTEAFF. Based on the CDR3 plus reference TRBV28 and TRBJ1-1, the full variable domain is DVKVTQSSRYLVKRTGEKVFLECVQDMDHENMFWYRQDPGLGLRLIYFSYDVKMKEKGDIPEGYSVSREKKERFSLILESASTNQTSMYLCASRLRSGLGNTEAFFGQGTRLTVV.

This clone was picked up one time. The J gene is TRBJ2-4, the V gene TRBV9; D not certain. CDR1 and CDR2 (germline): SGDLS, YYNGEE. Between the trimmed V and J ends, which lost 3 bases and 5 bases, there was a span of 18 bases. CDR3 length: 16 amino acids. This CDR3 is CASSARAPNGQNIQYF. The CDR3 nucleotides are TGTGCCAGCAGCGCCCGGGCCCCCAACGGTCAAAACATTCAGTACTTC.

In DNA form, the CDR3 reads TGTGCCAGCAGCGACCGGGTCGCATATGGCTACACCTTC. Residues: CASSDRVAYGYTF. The chain combines TRBV27 with TRBJ1-2; D remains unclear. The CDR3 consists of 13 residues. Germline-derived CDR1 and CDR2 are MNHEY and SMNVEV (reference sequence). V dropped 6 bases and J dropped 5 bases, with 13 bases sitting between them.

The rearrangement uses TRBV30 and TRBJ1-5; D is ambiguous. Trimming removed 0 bases from V and 1 base from J, with 7 bases in between. Germline CDR1 reads GTSNPN; CDR2 reads SVGIG (reference sequence). The CDR3 has 14 amino acids. This CDR3 is CAWSVRRSNQPQHF. The CDR3 DNA reads TGTGCCTGGAGTGTCCGGAGAAGCAATCAGCCCCAGCATTTT.

V usage is TRBV4-3 and J usage is TRBJ2-7, with a weak D call TRBD1 (6 bases). Germline loops: CDR1 LGHNA, CDR2 YSLEER. V lost 0 bases, J lost 3 bases, and 15 bases lay in between. The CDR3 loop spans 16 amino acids. CDR3 region: CASSQEGAGSLYEQYF. The CDR3 region has the DNA TGCGCCAGCAGCCAAGAGGGGGCTGGGTCCCTCTACGAGCAGTACTTC.

The genes are TRBV27 and TRBJ1-5; maybe TRBD1 (5 bases). The CDR3 is made up of 17 amino acids. Trimming left V 4 bases short and J 5 bases short, with 21 bases between. Germline V gene sequence: CDR1 MNHEY, CDR2 SMNVEV (reference sequence). The CDR3 is CASSSRGDLGSDQPQHF. DNA for the CDR3: TGTGCCAGCAGTTCCCGAGGGGACCTCGGGTCGGATCAGCCCCAGCATTTT.

The rearrangement joins TRBV11-1 to TRBJ1-5; D is undetermined. Germline lookup yields CDR1 SGHAT and CDR2 FQDESV (reference sequence). Trimming left V 1 base short and J 4 bases short, with 5 bases between. This CDR3 has 13 residues. The CDR3 nucleotides are TGTGCCAGCAGCTTAGGCGAGAATCAGCCCCAGCATTTT. Translation: CASSLGENQPQHF.

This chain joins TRBV30 and TRBJ2-1; tentatively, D is TRBD1 or TRBD2 (5 bases each). The CDR3 loop spans 12 amino acids. Deletions cut 2 bases from V and 10 bases from J, with 12 bases between. Germline V gene data show CDR1 as GTSNPN and CDR2 as SVGIG (reference sequence). This chain's CDR3 is CAWSQGAEEQFF. CDR3 sequence (DNA): TGTGCCTGGAGTCAGGGAGCGGAAGAGCAGTTCTTC.

V usage is TRBV11-2 and J usage is TRBJ2-1, with 11 bases that match TRBD2. V lost 3 bases, J lost 6 bases, and 4 bases stayed unmatched. CDR1 is SGHAT, CDR2 FQNNGV, per germline. The CDR3 has 15 amino acids. For the CDR3, the DNA is TGTGCCAGCAGCTTTACTAGCGGGAGTCCCAATGAGCAGTTCTTC. Amino acids: CASSFTSGSPNEQFF.

This sequence joins TRBV15 and TRBJ2-2; D is tentatively TRBD1 or TRBD2 (9 bases each). The CDR3 covers 20 residues. V was clipped by 1 base and J by 7 bases, with 28 bases between them. Germline-derived CDR1 and CDR2 are LNHNV and YYDKDF (reference sequence). The CDR3 DNA is TGTGCCACCAGCAGAGGGGACAGGGACACTAGCGGGTTTCTCGGCGGGGAGCTGTTTTTT. This encodes CATSRGDRDTSGFLGGELFF.

This chain uses TRBV27 with TRBJ2-1; D assignment may be TRBD1 or TRBD2 (5 bases each). From germline, CDR1 is MNHEY and CDR2 SMNVEV (reference sequence). V lost 3 bases, J lost 0 bases, and 9 bases lay in between. The CDR3 has 15 residues. CDR3 amino acids: CASSLRGLSYNEQFF. The CDR3 nucleotides are TGTGCCAGCAGTTTGAGGGGTCTCTCCTACAATGAGCAGTTCTTC.

The V gene is TRBV19, the J gene TRBJ1-1, with D hard to call. Trimming took 7 bases from V and 3 from J, leaving 12 bases between them. CDR3 length equals 13 residues. CDR1 is LNHDA and CDR2 is SQIVND in the germline V gene (reference sequence). CDR3: CASNSGQYTEAFF. In DNA, the CDR3 is TGTGCCAGTAACTCCGGGCAGTACACTGAAGCTTTCTTT.

The rearrangement links TRBV29-1 to TRBJ2-1; 7 nucleotides match TRBD2. The CDR3 is 13 residues long. The V gene end was trimmed by 3 bases and the J gene end by 8 bases; junction bases not matched to a gene: 7. The germline CDR1 and CDR2 sequences are SQVTM and ANQGSEA. CDR3 region: CSVETSLSDEQFF. CDR3 sequence (DNA): TGCAGCGTTGAGACTAGCCTTTCGGATGAGCAGTTCTTC.

The chain employs TRBV29-1 and TRBJ1-2; the D is unclear. This CDR3 region has 13 residues. The germline V and J ends were trimmed by 4 bases and 8 bases, with 17 bases remaining between them. Germline CDR1 is SQVTM and CDR2 is ANQGSEA. In DNA form, the CDR3 reads TGCAGCGTTGTAGCTCAGAGAGAAGTCGGCTACACCTTC. Translation gives CSVVAQREVGYTF. The variable domain in full, with the rest retrieved from reference TRBV29-1 and TRBJ1-2, is SAVISQKPSRDICQRGTSLTIQCQVDSQVTMMFWYRQQPGQSLTLIATANQGSEATYESGFVIDKFPISRPNLTFSTLTVSNMSPEDSSIYLCSVVAQREVGYTFGSGTRLTVV.

Only a few counts were recorded for this clone. The rearrangement joins TRBV13 to TRBJ2-7; D perhaps matches TRBD1 (5 bases). Germline V CDR1 and CDR2: PRHDT, FYEKMQ (reference sequence). CDR3 length: 14 residues. V was pared by 3 bases and J by 0 bases, with 9 bases between. The CDR3 DNA follows: TGTGCCAGCAGCTTGGGTAGGGGCTCCTACGAGCAGTACTTC. Its protein product is CASSLGRGSYEQYF.

The chain has TRBV2 and TRBJ1-1; 12 bases map to TRBD1. The CDR3 covers 15 residues. V shed 8 bases, J shed 2 bases, and the junction held 6 bases outside the gene matches. The V gene's germline CDR1 is SNHLY and CDR2 FYNNEI. The DNA of the CDR3 is TGTGCCAGCCTATTGGGACAGGGGGCCAACACTGAAGCTTTCTTT. It yields the protein CASLLGQGANTEAFF.

CDR3 amino acids: CASSQGAAVTPYEQYF. CDR3 coding DNA: TGCGCCAGCAGCCAAGGTGCGGCGGTAACCCCCTACGAGCAGTACTTC. The chain is built from TRBV4-1 and TRBJ2-7; D remains unclear. The CDR3 runs 16 residues. CDR1 is MGHRA and CDR2 is YSYEKL in the germline V gene. Trimming removed 1 base from V and 2 bases from J, with 15 bases in between.

The V call is TRBV7-9, the J call TRBJ2-1; D gene ambiguous. Trimming removed 1 base at V and 10 bases at J, with 11 bases between. The CDR3 is 13 amino acids. Germline V gives CDR1 SEHNR, CDR2 FQNEAQ (reference sequence). Written as DNA, the CDR3 is TGTGCCAGCAGCTTAGACTTGGATGGGGAGCAGTTCTTC. It encodes CASSLDLDGEQFF.

V and J are TRBV9 and TRBJ2-7; TRBD1 agrees at 9 bases. Germline CDR1 is SGDLS and CDR2 is YYNGEE. This CDR3 comprises 15 residues. The junction had 8 bases not matched to a gene; V was cut back by 3 bases and J by 4 bases. This CDR3 is CASSADSGQGYEQYF. The CDR3 DNA follows: TGTGCCAGCAGCGCCGATTCGGGACAGGGATACGAGCAGTACTTC.